This T cell receptor (beta chain) was documented in a study of blood T cell repertoires in COVID-19. Study-level information: Acute-phase and convalescent COVID-19 samples originated in the United States, Italy and Spain. The analysed material was cDNA or gDNA that came from T cells, B-cell-depleted T cells, or PBMCs.

In the authors' workflow: Amplification of reference gene primers provided the estimated nucleated cell counts. Libraries were prepared by immunoSEQ multiplex PCR; TCRdb keeps only in-frame clonotypes and omits some of them. V, J and clone size derive from that table, while D and trimming were established from the DNA sequence. The sample includes some 270,000 clones, around nine tenths of them seen just once. Notes on this clone: Other DNA sequences in this sample translate to the same CDR3.

The CDR3 loop spans 13 amino acids. V was pared by 2 bases and J by 5 bases, with 7 bases between. Per the germline V gene, CDR1 is MNHEY and CDR2 is SVGAGI. What was sequenced was peripheral blood. V usage is TRBV6-5 and J usage is TRBJ1-5; D call uncertain. The source is a man between 40 and 49 years old with active or convalescent COVID-19. CDR3 coding DNA: TGTGCCAGCAGTTACAGCCGTTATCAGCCCCAGCATTTT. It yields the protein CASSYSRYQPQHF.